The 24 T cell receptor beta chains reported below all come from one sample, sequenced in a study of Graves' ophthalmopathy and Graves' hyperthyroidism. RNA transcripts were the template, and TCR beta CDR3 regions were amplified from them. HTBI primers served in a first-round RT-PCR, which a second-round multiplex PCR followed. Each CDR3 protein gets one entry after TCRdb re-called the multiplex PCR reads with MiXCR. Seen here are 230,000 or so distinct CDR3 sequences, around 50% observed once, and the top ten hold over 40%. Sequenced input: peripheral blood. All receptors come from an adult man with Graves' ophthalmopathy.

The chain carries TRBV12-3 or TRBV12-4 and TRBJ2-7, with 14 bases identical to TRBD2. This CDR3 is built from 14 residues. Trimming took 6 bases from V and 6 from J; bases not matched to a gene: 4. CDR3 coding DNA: TGTGCCAGCAGACTGACTAGCGGGGGGGTCGAGCAGTACTTC. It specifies CASRLTSGGVEQYF.

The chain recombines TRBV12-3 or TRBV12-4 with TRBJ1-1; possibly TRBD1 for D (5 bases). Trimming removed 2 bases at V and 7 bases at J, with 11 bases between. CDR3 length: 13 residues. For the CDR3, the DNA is TGTGCCAGCAGTTTAATAGGGGCTGGTGAAGCTTTCTTT. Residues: CASSLIGAGEAFF.

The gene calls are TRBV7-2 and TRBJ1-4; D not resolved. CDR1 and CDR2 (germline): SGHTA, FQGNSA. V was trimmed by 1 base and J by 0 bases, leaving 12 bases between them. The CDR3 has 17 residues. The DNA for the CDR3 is TGTGCCAGCAGCTTAGATAGACGGCGTGCAACTAATGAAAAACTGTTTTTT. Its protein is CASSLDRRRATNEKLFF.

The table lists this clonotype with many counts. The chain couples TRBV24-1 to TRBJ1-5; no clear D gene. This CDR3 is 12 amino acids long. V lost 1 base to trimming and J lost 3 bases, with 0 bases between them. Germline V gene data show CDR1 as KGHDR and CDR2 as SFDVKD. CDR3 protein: CATSDFNQPQHF. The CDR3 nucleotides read TGTGCCACCAGTGATTTCAATCAGCCCCAGCATTTT.

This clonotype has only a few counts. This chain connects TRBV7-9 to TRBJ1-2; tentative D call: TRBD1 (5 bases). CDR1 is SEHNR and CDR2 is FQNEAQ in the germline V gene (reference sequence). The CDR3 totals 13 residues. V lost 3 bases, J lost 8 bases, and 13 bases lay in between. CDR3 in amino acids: CASSFLTEGGYTF. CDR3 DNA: TGTGCCAGCAGCTTTTTGACAGAAGGAGGCTACACCTTC.

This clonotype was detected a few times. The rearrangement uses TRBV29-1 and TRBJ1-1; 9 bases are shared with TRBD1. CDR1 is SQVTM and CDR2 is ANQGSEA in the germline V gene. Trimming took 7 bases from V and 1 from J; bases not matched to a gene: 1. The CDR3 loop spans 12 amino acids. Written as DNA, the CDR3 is TGCAGCGGGGGACAGGGGAACACTGAAGCTTTCTTT. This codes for CSGGQGNTEAFF.

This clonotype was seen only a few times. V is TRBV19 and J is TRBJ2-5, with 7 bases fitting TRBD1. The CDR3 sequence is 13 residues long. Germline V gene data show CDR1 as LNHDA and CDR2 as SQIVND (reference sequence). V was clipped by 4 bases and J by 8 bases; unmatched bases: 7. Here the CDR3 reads CASSTDRERTQYF. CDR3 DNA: TGTGCCAGTAGTACCGACAGGGAGCGTACCCAGTACTTC. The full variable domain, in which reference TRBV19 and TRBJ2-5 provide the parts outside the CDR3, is DGGITQSPKYLFRKEGQNVTLSCEQNLNHDAMYWYRQDPGQGLRLIYYSQIVNDFQKGDIAEGYSVSREKKESFPLTVTSAQKNPTAFYLCASSTDRERTQYFGPGTRLLVL.

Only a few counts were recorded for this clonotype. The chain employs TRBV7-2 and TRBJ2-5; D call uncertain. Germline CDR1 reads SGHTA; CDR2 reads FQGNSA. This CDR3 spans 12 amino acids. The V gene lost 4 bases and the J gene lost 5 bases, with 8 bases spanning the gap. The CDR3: CASSSILETQYF. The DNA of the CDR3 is TGTGCCAGCAGCTCCATTCTGGAGACCCAGTACTTC.

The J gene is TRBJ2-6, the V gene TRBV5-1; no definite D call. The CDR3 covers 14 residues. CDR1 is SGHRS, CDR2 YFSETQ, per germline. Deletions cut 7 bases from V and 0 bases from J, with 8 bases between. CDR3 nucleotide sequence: TGCGCCAGCTGCCAGGTCTCTGGGGCCAACGTCCTGACTTTC. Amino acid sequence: CASCQVSGANVLTF.

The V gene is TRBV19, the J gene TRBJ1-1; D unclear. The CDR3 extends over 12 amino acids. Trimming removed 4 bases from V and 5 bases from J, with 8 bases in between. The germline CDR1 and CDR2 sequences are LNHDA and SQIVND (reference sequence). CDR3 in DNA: TGTGCCAGTAGTACAAGGGAAACTGAAGCTTTCTTT. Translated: CASSTRETEAFF.

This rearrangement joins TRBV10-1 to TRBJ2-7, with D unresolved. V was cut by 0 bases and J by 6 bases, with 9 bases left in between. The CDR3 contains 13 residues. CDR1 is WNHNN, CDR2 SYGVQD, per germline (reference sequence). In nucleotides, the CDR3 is TGCGCCAGCAGTGAGTCGGCCGGGTTCGAGCAGTACTTC. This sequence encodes CASSESAGFEQYF.

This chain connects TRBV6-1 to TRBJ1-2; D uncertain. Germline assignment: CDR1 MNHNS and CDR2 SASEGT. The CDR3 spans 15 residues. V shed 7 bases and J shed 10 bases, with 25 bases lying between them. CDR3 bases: TGTGCCAGCACCAGCAGAAGGACGAGACCGGATGACTACACCTTC. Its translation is CASTSRRTRPDDYTF.

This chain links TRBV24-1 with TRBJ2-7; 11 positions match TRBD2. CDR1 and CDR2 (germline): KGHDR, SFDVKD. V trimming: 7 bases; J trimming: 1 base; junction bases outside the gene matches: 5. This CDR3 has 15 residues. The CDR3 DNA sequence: TGTGCCACCAGAGCTAGCGGGAGGCGATCCTACGAGCAGTACTTC. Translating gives CATRASGRRSYEQYF.

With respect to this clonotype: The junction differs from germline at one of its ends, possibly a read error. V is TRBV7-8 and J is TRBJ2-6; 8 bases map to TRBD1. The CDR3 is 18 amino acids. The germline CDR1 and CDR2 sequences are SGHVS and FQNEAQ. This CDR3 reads CASSQGTQGAAGANVLTF. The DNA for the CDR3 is TGCGCCAGCAGCCAAGGGACCCAGGGGGCGGCTGGGGCCAACGTCCTGACTTTC.

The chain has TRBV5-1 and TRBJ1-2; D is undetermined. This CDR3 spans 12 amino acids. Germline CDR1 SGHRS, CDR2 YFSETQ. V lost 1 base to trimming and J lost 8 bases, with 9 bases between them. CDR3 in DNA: TGCGCCAGCAGCTTGACCCCCGAGGGCTACACCTTC. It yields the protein CASSLTPEGYTF.

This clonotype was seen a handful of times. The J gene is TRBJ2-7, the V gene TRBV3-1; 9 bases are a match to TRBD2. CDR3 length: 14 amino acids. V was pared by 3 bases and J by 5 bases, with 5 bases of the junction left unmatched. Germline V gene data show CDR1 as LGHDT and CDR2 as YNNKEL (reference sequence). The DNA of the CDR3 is TGTGCCAGCAGCCAGGGCCCTAGCGGGAACGAGCAGTACTTC. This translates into CASSQGPSGNEQYF.

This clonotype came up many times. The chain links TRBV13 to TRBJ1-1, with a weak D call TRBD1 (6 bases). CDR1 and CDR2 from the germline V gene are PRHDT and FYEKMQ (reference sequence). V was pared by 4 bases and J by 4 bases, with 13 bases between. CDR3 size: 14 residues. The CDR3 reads CASSSSGAGTEAFF. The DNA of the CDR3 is TGTGCCAGCAGCTCATCGGGGGCCGGCACTGAAGCTTTCTTT.

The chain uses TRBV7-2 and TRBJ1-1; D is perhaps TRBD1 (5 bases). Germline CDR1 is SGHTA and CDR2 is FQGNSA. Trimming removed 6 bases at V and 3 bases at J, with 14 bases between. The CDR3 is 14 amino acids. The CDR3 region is CASSPGLSDTEAFF. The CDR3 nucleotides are TGTGCCAGCAGTCCAGGGCTTTCGGACACTGAAGCTTTCTTT. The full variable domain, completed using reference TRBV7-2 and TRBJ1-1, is GAGVSQSPSNKVTEKGKDVELRCDPISGHTALYWYRQSLGQGLEFLIYFQGNSAPDKSGLPSDRFSAERTGGSVSTLTIQRTQQEDSAVYLCASSPGLSDTEAFFGQGTRLTVV.

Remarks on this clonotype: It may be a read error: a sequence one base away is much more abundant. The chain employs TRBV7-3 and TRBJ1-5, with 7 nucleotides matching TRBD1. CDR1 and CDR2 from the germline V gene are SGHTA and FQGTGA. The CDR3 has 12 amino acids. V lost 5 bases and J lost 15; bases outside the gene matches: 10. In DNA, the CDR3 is TGTGCCAGCAGCCCCCGACCGGGACAGCGGCATTTT. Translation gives CASSPRPGQRHF.

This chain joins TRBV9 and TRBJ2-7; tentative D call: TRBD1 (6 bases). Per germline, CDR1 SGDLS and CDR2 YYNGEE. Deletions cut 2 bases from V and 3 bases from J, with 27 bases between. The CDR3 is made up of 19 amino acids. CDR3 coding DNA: TGTGCCAGCAGCGTCTCCGCCTTGGACAGTACCTCGGGTCTCTACGAGCAGTACTTC. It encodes CASSVSALDSTSGLYEQYF.

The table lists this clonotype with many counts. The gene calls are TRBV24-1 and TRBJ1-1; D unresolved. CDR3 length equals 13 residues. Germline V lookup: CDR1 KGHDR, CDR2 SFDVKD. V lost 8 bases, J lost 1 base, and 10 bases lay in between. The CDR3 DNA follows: TGTGCCACCACACGACGTAGGAACACTGAAGCTTTCTTT. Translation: CATTRRRNTEAFF.

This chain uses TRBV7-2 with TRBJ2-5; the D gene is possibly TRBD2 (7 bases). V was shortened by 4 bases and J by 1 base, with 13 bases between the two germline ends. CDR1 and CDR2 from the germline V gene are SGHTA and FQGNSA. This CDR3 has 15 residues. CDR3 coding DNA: TGTGCCAGCAGCTCCAGAGGGGGGGCCCAAGAGACCCAGTACTTC. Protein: CASSSRGGAQETQYF. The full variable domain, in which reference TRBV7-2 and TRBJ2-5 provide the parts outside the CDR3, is GAGVSQSPSNKVTEKGKDVELRCDPISGHTALYWYRQSLGQGLEFLIYFQGNSAPDKSGLPSDRFSAERTGGSVSTLTIQRTQQEDSAVYLCASSSRGGAQETQYFGPGTRLLVL.

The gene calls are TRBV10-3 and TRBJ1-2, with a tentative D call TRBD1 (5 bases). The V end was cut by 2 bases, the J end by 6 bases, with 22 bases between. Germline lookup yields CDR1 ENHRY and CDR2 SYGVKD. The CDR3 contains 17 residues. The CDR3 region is CAISESGGDVGFDGYTF. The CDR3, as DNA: TGTGCCATCAGTGAGAGTGGGGGGGACGTGGGGTTTGATGGCTACACCTTC.

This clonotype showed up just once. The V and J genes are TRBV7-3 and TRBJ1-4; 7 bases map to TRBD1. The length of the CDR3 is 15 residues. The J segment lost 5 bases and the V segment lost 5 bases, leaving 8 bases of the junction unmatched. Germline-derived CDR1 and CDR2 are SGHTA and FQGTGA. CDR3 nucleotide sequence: TGTGCCAGCAGCCCCACCGGGACAGTCAATGAAAAACTGTTTTTT. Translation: CASSPTGTVNEKLFF.